This T cell receptor beta chain was sequenced for a study of blood T cell repertoires in COVID-19. Study-level information: The samples span acute and convalescent COVID-19 from the United States, Italy and Spain. PBMCs, B-cell-depleted T cells, or T cells were the source of the cDNA or gDNA that made up the material.

This CDR3 comprises 16 residues. Germline V gives CDR1 SGHRS, CDR2 YFSETQ. V lost 3 bases and J 6 bases, leaving 20 bases between the germline ends. Generated by immunoSEQ multiplex PCR, the TCRdb table keeps only in-frame clones and is missing some. The repertoire holds about 170,000 clones, with roughly 80% as singletons. This TCR came from a man aged 65-85 years with active or convalescent COVID-19. This chain links TRBV5-1 with TRBJ2-3, with D tentatively TRBD1 (6 bases). The source material was peripheral blood. The CDR3 protein is CASSSHYRDQRDTQYF. CDR3 nucleotides: TGCGCCAGCAGCTCCCACTACAGGGACCAGCGGGATACGCAGTATTTT.